The sequence of this T cell receptor (beta chain) was determined in a study of blood T cell repertoires in COVID-19. Germline values: CDR1 SNHLY, CDR2 FYNNEI. The CDR3 totals 13 residues. The germline V and J ends were trimmed by 4 bases and 5 bases, with 12 bases remaining between them. In Seattle, patients joined the study during active infection and were tracked longitudinally. Sequencing was performed with immunoSEQ multiplex PCR; in TCRdb, only in-frame clones are kept and a portion is missing. The sample carries 250,000 to 300,000 clones, 85% to 90% recorded once. The sequenced sample was peripheral blood. This receptor was identified in a woman aged 50 to 60 with COVID-19, enrolled during active disease. V and J are TRBV2 and TRBJ2-7; a possible D gene is TRBD1 (6 bases). The CDR3 loop is CASSVRGKDEQYF. The CDR3 region has the DNA TGTGCCAGCAGTGTCAGGGGTAAGGACGAGCAGTACTTC.